The 14 T cell receptor beta chains below come from one sample, sequenced in a study of T cells expressing NK-cell markers. TCRdb derives one entry per CDR3 protein from the 5' RACE reads, leaving out DNA. The sample has 25,000 to 35,000 distinct CDR3 sequences. The sample taken for sequencing was blood T cells: a sorted CD56 or NKG2C T cell subset, CD4+ or CD8+ T cells, or bulk PBMC T cells (not recorded which). The receptors shown here come from a woman between 18 and 70 years old in good health.

The chain is built from TRBV13 and TRBJ2-1; the TCRdb call, TRBD1, lacks DNA for checking. Germline V CDR1 and CDR2: PRHDT, FYEKMQ (reference sequence). The CDR3 loop spans 13 amino acids. The CDR3 sequence: CASSLQASDEQFF.

The CDR3: CASKWGGTSGANVLTF. This rearrangement joins TRBV2 to TRBJ2-6; the TCRdb call, TRBD1, lacks DNA for checking. This CDR3 is built from 16 residues. The germline gives CDR1 SNHLY, CDR2 FYNNEI. The full variable domain, its missing parts supplied by reference TRBV2 and TRBJ2-6, is EPEVTQTPSHQVTQMGQEVILRCVPISNHLYFYWYRQILGQKVEFLVSFYNNEISEKSEIFDDQFSVERPDGSNFTLKIRSTKLEDSAMYFCASKWGGTSGANVLTFGAGSRLTVL.

This CDR3 is CTSSQCLRGYTF. The V and J genes are TRBV1 and TRBJ1-2. TRBV1 is flagged as a pseudogene. CDR3 length: 12 residues.

The V gene is TRBV9, the J gene TRBJ1-5. The CDR3 spans 13 residues. Per germline, CDR1 SGDLS and CDR2 YYNGEE. This CDR3 is CASSVEDNQPQHF.

The gene calls are TRBV7-9 and TRBJ2-2; TCRdb's D gene call, TRBD1, goes unchecked for lack of DNA. Germline loops: CDR1 SEHNR, CDR2 FQNEAQ (reference sequence). The length of the CDR3 is 17 residues. The CDR3: CASSTDPGTGGTGELFF.

This chain links TRBV6-1 with TRBJ2-1. There are 14 residues in the CDR3. CDR1 is MNHNS, CDR2 SASEGT, per germline. The CDR3 is CASGVAGDLNEQFF.

V and J are TRBV5-1 and TRBJ2-1; without DNA, the TCRdb call of TRBD2 cannot be checked. The CDR3 contains 14 residues. Germline assignment: CDR1 SGHRS and CDR2 YFSETQ. CDR3: CASSLAGGPNEQFF.

This chain connects TRBV10-3 to TRBJ2-7; TCRdb lists TRBD2, though no DNA is available to test this call. Per the germline V gene, CDR1 is ENHRY and CDR2 is SYGVKD. This CDR3 region has 16 residues. The CDR3 region is CAISERGLADSYEQYF.

J is TRBJ2-1 and V is TRBV6-1. The germline CDR1 and CDR2 sequences are MNHNS and SASEGT. CDR3 length equals 14 residues. The CDR3 sequence: CASSARTTYNEQFF.

The chain has TRBV20-1 and TRBJ2-7; TCRdb calls TRBD1, which cannot be checked without DNA. The germline V gene encodes CDR1 DFQATT and CDR2 SNEGSKA (reference sequence). This CDR3 has 13 residues. The CDR3 loop reads CSARPRAAYEQYF.

V usage is TRBV2 and J usage is TRBJ2-7; TCRdb's assignment of TRBD2 cannot be checked, as there is no DNA. The CDR3 loop spans 16 amino acids. Germline values: CDR1 SNHLY, CDR2 FYNNEI. CDR3 residues: CASSEGSVLGSYEQYF.

The chain uses TRBV7-9 and TRBJ2-7. This CDR3 is 13 amino acids long. From germline, CDR1 is SEHNR and CDR2 FQNEAQ (reference sequence). CDR3 amino acids: CASSLGSTYEQYF.

The J gene is TRBJ2-7, the V gene TRBV20-1. The CDR3 is 15 residues long. Germline V gene sequence: CDR1 DFQATT, CDR2 SNEGSKA (reference sequence). CDR3 in amino acids: CSARDYRTDPISEYF.

The rearrangement uses TRBV24-1 and TRBJ2-1; the TCRdb D gene call, TRBD1, has no DNA to confirm it. The CDR3 consists of 17 residues. The germline gives CDR1 KGHDR, CDR2 SFDVKD. This CDR3 is CATSEPGQGIAYNEQFF.